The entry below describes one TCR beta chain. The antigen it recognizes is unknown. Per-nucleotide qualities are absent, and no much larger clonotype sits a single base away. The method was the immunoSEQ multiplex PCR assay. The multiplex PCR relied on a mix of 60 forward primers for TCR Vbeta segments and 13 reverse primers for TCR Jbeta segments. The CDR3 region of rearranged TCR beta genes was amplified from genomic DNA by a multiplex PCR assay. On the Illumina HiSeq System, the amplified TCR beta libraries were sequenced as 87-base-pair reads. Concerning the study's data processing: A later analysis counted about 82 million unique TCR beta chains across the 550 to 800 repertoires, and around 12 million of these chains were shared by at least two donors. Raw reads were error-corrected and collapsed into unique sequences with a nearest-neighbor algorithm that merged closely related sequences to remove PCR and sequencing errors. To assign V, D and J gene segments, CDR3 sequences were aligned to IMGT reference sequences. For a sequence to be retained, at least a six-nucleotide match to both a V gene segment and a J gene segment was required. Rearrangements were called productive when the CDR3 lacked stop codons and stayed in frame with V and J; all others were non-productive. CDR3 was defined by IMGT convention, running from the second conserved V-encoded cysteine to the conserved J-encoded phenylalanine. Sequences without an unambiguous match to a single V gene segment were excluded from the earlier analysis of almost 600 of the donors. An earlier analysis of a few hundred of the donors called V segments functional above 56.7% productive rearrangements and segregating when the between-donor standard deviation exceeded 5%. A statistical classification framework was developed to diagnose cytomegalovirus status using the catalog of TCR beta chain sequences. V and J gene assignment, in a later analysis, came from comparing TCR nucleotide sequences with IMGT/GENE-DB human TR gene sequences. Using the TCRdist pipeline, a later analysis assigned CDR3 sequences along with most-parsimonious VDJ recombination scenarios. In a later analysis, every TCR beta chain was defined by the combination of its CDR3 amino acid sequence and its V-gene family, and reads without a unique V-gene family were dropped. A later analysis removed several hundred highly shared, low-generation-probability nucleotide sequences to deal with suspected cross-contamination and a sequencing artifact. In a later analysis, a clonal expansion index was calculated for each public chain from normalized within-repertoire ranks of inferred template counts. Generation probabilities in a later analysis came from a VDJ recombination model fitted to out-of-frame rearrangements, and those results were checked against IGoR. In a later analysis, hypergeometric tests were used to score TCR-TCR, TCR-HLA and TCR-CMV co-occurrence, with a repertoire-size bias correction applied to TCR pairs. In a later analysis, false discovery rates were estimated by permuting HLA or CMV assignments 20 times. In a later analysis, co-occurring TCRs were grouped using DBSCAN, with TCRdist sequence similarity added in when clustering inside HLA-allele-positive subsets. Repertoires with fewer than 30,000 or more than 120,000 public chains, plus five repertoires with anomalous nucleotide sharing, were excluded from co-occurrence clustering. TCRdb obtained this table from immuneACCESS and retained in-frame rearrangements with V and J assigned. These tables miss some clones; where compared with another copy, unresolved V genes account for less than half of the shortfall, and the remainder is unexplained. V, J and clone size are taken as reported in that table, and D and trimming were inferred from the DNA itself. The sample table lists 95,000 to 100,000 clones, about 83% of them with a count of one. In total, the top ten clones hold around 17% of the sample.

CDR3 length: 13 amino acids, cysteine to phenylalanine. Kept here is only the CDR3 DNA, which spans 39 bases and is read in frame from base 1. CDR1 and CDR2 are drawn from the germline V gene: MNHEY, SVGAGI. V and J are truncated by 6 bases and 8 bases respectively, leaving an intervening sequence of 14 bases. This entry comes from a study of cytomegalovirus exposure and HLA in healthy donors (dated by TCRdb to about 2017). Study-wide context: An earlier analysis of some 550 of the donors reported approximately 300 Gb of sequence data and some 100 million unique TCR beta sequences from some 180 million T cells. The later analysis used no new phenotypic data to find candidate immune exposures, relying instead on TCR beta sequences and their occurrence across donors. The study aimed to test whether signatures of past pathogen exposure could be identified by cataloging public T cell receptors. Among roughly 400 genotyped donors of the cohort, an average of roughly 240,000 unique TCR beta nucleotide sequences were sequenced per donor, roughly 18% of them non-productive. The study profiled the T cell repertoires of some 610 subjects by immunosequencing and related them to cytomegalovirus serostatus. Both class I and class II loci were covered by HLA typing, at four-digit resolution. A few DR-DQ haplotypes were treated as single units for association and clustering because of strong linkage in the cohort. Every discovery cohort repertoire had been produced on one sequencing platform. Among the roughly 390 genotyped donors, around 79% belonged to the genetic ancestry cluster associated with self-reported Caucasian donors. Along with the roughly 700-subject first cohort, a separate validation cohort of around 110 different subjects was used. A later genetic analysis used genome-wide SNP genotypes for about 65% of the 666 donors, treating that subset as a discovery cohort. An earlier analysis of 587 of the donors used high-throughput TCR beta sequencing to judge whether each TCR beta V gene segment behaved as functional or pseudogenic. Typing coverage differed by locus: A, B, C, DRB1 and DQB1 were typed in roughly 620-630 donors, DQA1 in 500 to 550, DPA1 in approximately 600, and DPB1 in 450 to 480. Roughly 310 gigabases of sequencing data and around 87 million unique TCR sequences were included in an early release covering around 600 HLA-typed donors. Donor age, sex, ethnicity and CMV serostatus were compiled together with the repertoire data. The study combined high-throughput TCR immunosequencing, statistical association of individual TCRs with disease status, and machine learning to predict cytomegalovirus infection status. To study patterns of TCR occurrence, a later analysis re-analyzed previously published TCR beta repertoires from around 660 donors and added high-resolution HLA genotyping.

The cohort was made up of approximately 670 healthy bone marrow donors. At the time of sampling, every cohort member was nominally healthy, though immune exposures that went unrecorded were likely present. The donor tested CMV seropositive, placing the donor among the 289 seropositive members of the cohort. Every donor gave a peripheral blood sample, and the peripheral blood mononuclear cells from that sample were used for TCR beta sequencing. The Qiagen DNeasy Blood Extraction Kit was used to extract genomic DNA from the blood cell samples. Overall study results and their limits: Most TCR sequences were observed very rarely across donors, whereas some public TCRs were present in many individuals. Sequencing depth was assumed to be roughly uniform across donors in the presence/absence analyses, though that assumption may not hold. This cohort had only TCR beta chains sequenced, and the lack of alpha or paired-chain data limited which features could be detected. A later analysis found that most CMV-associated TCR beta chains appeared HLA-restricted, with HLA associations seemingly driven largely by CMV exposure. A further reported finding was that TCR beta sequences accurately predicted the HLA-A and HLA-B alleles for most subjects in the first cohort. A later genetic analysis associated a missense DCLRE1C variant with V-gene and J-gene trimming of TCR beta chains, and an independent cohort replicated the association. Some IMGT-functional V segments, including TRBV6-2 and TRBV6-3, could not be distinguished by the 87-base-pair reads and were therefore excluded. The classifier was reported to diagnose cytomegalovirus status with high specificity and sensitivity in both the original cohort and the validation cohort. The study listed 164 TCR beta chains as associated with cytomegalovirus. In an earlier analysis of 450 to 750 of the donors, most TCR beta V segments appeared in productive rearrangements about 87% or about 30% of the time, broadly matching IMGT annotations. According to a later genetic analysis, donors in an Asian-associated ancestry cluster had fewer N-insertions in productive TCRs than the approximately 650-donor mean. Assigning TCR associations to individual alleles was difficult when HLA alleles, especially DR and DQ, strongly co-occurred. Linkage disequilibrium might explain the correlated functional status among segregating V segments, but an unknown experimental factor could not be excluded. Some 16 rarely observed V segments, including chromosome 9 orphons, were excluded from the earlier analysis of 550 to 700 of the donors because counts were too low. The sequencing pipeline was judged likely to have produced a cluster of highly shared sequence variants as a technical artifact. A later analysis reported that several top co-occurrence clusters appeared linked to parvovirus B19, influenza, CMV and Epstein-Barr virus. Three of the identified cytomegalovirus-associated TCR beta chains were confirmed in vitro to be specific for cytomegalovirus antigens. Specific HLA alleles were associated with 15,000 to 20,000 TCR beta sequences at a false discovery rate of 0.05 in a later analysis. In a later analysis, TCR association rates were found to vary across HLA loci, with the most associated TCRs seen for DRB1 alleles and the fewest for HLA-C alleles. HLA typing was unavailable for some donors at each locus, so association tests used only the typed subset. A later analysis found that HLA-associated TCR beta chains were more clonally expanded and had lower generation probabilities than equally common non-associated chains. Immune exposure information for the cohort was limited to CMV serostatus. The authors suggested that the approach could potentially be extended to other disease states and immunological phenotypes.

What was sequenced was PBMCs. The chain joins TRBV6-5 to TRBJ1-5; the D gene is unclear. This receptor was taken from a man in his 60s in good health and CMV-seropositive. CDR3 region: CASSQTARKPQHF. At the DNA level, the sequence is TGTGCCAGCAGCCAGACGGCGCGGAAGCCCCAGCATTTT.